This T cell receptor beta chain was profiled in a study of tissue T cells after allogeneic stem cell transplantation. Study-wide points: Limitations included a small, clinically heterogeneous cohort and limited sampling depth.

Assay used: immunoSEQ multiplex PCR; TCRdb lists only in-frame clones, some missing. This table has roughly 5,300 clones, around 50% appearing once. By share of the sample, this clone is medium-sized. What it binds is not known. The genes and germline here are from mouse. The read terminates 1 residue before the CDR3 end, so the remaining end is supplied by the germline J gene. Germline CDR1 NNHDY, CDR2 SYVADS. The V end lost 0 bases, the J end lost 6 bases, and 4 bases lay between the germline ends. The CDR3 totals 11 residues. Time point indicated: mouse harvest day 7 after allogeneic transplant. Tail vein injection delivered 10^7 T-cell-depleted bone marrow cells and 10^6 splenic CD5+ T cells.

This chain joins TRBV13-3 and TRBJ2-7; D is unclear. Sequenced material: gut tissue. The TCR was taken from a female BALB/c mouse given C57BL/6 T cells with graft-versus-host disease after an allogeneic hematopoietic cell transplant. The CDR3 bases that were read are TGTGCCAGCAGTGATGGGGTTGAACAGTAC. Its translation is CASSDGVEQY. The whole CDR3 is CASSDGVEQYF.